This TCR beta chain was obtained from a study of blood T cell repertoires in COVID-19. Study summary: Sample material is recorded as cDNA or gDNA derived from T cells, B-cell-depleted T cells, or PBMCs.

This clone has more than one count but fewer than ten. The CDR3 is 13 residues long. From germline, CDR1 is MDHEN and CDR2 SYDVKM. V dropped 7 bases and J dropped 6 bases, with 12 bases sitting between them. Per the study methods: For nucleated cells, counts were estimated from reference gene primer amplification. Libraries were prepared by immunoSEQ multiplex PCR; TCRdb keeps only in-frame clonotypes and omits some of them. That table is the source of V, J and clone size, and D and trimming were worked out from the DNA. The table records about 220,000 clones, more than 65% of them present only once. This receptor was taken from an elderly woman with acute or convalescent COVID-19. The V gene is TRBV28, the J gene TRBJ1-4; weak D call: TRBD1 (5 bases). The sample was peripheral blood. The CDR3: CASTGQIYEKLFF. DNA of the CDR3: TGTGCCAGCACCGGACAAATCTATGAAAAACTGTTTTTT.